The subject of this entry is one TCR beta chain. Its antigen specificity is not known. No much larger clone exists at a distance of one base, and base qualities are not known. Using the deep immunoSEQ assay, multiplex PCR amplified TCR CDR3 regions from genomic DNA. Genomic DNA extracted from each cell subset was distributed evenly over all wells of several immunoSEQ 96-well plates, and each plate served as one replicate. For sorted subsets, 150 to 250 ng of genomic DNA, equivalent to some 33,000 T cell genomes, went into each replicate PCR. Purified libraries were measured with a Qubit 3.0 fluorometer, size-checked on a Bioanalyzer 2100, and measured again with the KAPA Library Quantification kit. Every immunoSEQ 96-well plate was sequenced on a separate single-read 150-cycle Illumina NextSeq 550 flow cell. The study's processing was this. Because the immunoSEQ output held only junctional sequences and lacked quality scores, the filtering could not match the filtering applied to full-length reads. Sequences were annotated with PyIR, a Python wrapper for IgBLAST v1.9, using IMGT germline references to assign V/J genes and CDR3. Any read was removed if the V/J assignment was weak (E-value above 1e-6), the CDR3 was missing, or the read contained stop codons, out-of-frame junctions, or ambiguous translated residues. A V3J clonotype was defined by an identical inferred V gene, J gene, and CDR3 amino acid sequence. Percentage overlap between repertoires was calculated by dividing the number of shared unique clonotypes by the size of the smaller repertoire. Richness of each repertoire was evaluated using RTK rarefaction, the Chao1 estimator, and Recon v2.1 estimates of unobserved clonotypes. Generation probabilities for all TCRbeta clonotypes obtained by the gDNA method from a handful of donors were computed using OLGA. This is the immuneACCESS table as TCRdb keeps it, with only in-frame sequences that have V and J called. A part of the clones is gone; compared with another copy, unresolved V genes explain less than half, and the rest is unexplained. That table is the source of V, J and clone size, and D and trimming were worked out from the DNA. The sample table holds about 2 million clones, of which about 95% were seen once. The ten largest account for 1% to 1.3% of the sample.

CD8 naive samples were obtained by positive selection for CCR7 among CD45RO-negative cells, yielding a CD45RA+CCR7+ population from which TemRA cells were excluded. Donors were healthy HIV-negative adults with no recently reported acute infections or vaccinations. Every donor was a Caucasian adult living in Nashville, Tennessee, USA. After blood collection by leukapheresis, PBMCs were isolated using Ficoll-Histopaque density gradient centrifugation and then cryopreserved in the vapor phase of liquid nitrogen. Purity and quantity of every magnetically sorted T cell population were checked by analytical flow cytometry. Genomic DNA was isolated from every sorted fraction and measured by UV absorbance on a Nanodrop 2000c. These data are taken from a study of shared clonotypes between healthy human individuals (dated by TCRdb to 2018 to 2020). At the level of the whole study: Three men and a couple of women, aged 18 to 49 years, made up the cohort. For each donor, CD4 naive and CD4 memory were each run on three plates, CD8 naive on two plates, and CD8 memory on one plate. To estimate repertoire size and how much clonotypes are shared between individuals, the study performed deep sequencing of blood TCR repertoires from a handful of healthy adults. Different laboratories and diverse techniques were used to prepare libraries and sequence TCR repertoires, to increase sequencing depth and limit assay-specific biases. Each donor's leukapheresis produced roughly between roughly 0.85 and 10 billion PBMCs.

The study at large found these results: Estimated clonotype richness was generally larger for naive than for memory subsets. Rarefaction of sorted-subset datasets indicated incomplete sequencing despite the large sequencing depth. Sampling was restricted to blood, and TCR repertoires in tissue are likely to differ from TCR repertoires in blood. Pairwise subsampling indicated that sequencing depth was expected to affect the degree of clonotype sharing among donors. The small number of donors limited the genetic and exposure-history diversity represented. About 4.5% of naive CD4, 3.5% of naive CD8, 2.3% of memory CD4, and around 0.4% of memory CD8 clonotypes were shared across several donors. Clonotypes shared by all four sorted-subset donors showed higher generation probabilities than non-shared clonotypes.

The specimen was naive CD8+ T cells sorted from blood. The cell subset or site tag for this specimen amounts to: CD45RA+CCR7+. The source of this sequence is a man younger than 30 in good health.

In nucleotides, the sequence is TGTGCCAGCAGTTTAGCGGAGGAAAAACTGTTTTTT. Its protein is CASSLAEEKLFF. Recombination linked TRBV28 to TRBJ1-4; no confident D gene assignment can be made. V and J lose 2 bases and 8 bases, and a span of 6 bases separates them. The germline V gene provides CDR1 MDHEN and CDR2 SYDVKM. The CDR3 contains 12 residues, cysteine and phenylalanine counted. The DNA shown is the 36-base CDR3, in frame from base 1. The CDR3, completed at both ends by the reference TRBV28 and TRBJ1-4 genes, gives the full variable domain DVKVTQSSRYLVKRTGEKVFLECVQDMDHENMFWYRQDPGLGLRLIYFSYDVKMKEKGDIPEGYSVSREKKERFSLILESASTNQTSMYLCASSLAEEKLFFGSGTQLSVL.